This T cell receptor (beta chain) was profiled in a study of long-term antiretroviral therapy in people with HIV. A word on this clone: The target antigen is unknown.

Findings of the study overall: Before ART, certain clones expanded, and these dominated the repertoire at all time points. The study found narrower CDR3 length ranges in HIV repertoires than in controls.

There are 12 residues in the CDR3. CDR1 and CDR2 from the germline V gene are SGHNT and YYREEE (reference sequence). V was shortened by 3 bases and J by 5 bases, with 8 bases between the two germline ends. The assay, immunoSEQ v3.0, was run at survey level. Repertoires were generated with immunoSEQ multiplex PCR, while TCRdb's copy carries only in-frame clones and drops some. Of 30,000 or so clones listed, 88% were seen once; the top ten hold around 6.8%. V is TRBV5-4 and J is TRBJ2-5; tentatively, D is TRBD1 or TRBD2 (5 bases each). Here the sequenced sample was unsorted PBMCs, taken about 5 years before starting antiretroviral therapy. The sequence came from a man in his fifties or sixties with HIV. The CDR3 protein is CASSYWGETQYF. The CDR3 DNA sequence: TGTGCCAGCAGCTATTGGGGGGAGACCCAGTACTTC.